This T cell receptor (beta chain) was recovered during a study of blood T cell repertoires in COVID-19 (dated by TCRdb to the early 2020s). Study-level background: The collaborator samples originated in the United States, Italy and Spain and spanned the acute and convalescent phases of COVID-19. Deeply sampled blood TCRbeta repertoires from subjects exposed to, actively infected with, or recovered from COVID-19 were included in the dataset. The material from the prospective study consisted of cDNA or gDNA derived from T cells, B-cell-depleted T cells, or PBMCs. The samples were drawn from two sources: the first 160 participants of the ongoing ImmuneRACE study, and 1,000 to 1,500 subjects contributed by 6 global collaborators. A freely available public database, intended as a resource for researchers studying the immune response to SARS-CoV-2, is where the repertoires were released. Sample metadata almost always included a de-identified subject ID, COVID-19 status, age in years and sex. HLA class I and class II types, where available, came from metadata supplied by the sample provider rather than from assay-based typing. Beyond this particular receptor, the publication reports: The quantity of clinical and demographic metadata differed by source and by participant and was supplied without curation.

A second Seattle source provided samples from volunteer blood donors who had recovered from COVID-19. Collaborating institutions collected whole blood in K2EDTA tubes following their own protocols. For TCRbeta analysis, collaborator samples were shipped as frozen whole blood, as isolated PBMCs, or as DNA extracted from either sample type. In this sample, this clone turned up a few times. Its recognized antigen is unknown. Base qualities are not recorded, but no much larger clone differs from it by a single base. TCRbeta CDR3 regions were amplified from genomic DNA by means of the immunoSEQ Assay, a bias-controlled multiplex PCR. Per the source publication's procedure: The number of nucleated cells in each sample was estimated by amplification of reference gene primers within the assay. Sequence reads were collapsed and filtered to measure the absolute abundance of every unique TCRbeta CDR3 rearrangement. For each sample, productive Simpson clonality was calculated as the square root of Simpson's diversity index over productive rearrangements. TCRdb took over this immuneACCESS table, retaining in-frame rearrangements with V and J assigned. Such tables are incomplete; in checked studies, under half of the missing clones stem from an unresolved V gene, and the remainder is unexplained. From that table come the V and J calls and clone size; the DNA was used to work out D and trimming. The sample table contains some 300,000 clones; only one count was recorded for around 89% of them. The ten most abundant clones make up roughly 6.9% of the sample.

Taken from cysteine to phenylalanine, the CDR3 has 13 residues. The DNA shown is the 39-base CDR3, in frame from base 1. V sheds 8 bases and J sheds 5 bases, leaving 15 bases between their ends. According to the germline V gene, CDR1 reads MDHEN and CDR2 reads SYDVKM. The specimen sequenced was peripheral blood. The rearrangement joined TRBV28 to TRBJ1-2, with a weak D call of TRBD1 (6 bases match). This clonotype originated in a woman aged 30 to 39 who had recovered from COVID-19. The CDR3 region: CASQSGGRYGYTF. The nucleotides read TGTGCCAGCCAATCGGGGGGGCGATATGGCTACACCTTC.